This TCR beta chain was identified during a study of blood T cell repertoires in COVID-19. Overall study context: Samples representing acute and convalescent COVID-19 were sourced from the United States, Italy and Spain. T cells, B-cell-depleted T cells, or PBMCs provided the cDNA or gDNA that served as material.

Germline-derived CDR1 and CDR2 are SQVTM and ANQGSEA. The CDR3 spans 13 residues. The trim removed 0 bases at V and 6 bases at J, leaving 4 bases unmatched. Per the original data handling: Estimates of nucleated cell counts were drawn from the amplification of reference gene primers. The data were produced by immunoSEQ multiplex PCR, yet TCRdb's version contains in-frame clones alone and is incomplete. The V and J calls and clone size come from that table; D and trimming were worked out from the DNA. The sample yields more than 95,000 clones, around 81% seen once. This sequence was found in a man older than 75 with acute or convalescent COVID-19. The genes are TRBV29-1 and TRBJ1-2; 7 nucleotides align to TRBD1. The specimen was peripheral blood. As DNA, the CDR3 is TGCAGCGTTGAAGAGAGAGGGGGCAATGGCTACACCTTC. This sequence encodes CSVEERGGNGYTF.